This T cell receptor (beta chain) is drawn from a study of cytomegalovirus exposure and HLA in healthy donors. The V segment lost 1 base and the J segment 0 bases; nucleotides outside the gene matches: 9. The CDR3 covers 20 residues. Germline loops: CDR1 MDHEN, CDR2 SYDVKM. The PCR ran on 60 Vbeta and 13 Jbeta primers. The repertoire was sequenced with immunoSEQ multiplex PCR; TCRdb's copy has only in-frame clones and lacks some. The data show about 76,000 clones, approximately 72% seen once. Study-wide points: In a later analysis, a genetic analysis reported fewer productive-TCR N-insertions in an Asian-associated ancestry cluster than the cohort average.

A word on this clone: Its antigen is as yet unknown.

V usage is TRBV28 and J usage is TRBJ2-3, with 14 bases that match TRBD2. Sequenced sample: PBMCs. The origin of this receptor is a woman between 35 and 50 years old in good health and CMV-seropositive. In DNA form, the CDR3 reads TGTGCCAGCAGTTTATCTCAAACCGGGACTAGCGGGAGTAGCACAGATACGCAGTATTTT. It codes for CASSLSQTGTSGSSTDTQYF.